This T cell receptor (beta chain) originates from a study of T cell clonotyping in hematopoietic cell transplantation. Study-wide background: Recipients' pretransplant samples followed cytoreduction. Study conclusions and caveats: Cells were unsorted, so CD4 and CD8 contributions were not separated.

The V end lost 5 bases, the J end lost 3 bases, and 16 bases lay between the germline ends. This CDR3 spans 16 amino acids. Germline assignment: CDR1 SGHNT and CDR2 YENEEA. As for this clone: What it binds is not known.

Time point defined: recipient sample about 28 days before transplant, after cytoreduction. Samples: about 28 days before transplant, then days 30, 100 and 180 after. Clones were read by immunoSEQ multiplex PCR, and TCRdb kept only the in-frame ones, dropping some. Of around 40,000 clones in the sample, 90% to 95% were seen once. The specimen was peripheral blood mononuclear cells, collected before stem cell transplant. V is TRBV11-3 and J is TRBJ2-2; the D call may be TRBD1 or TRBD2 (5 bases each). The clonotype was recovered from a middle-aged man with chronic myeloid leukemia. Some clones in this sample may be carry-over from other donors' samples. CDR3 nucleotides: TGTGCCAGCAGCCCTGAGGGGCAGGGAGACACCGGGGAGCTGTTTTTT. This codes for CASSPEGQGDTGELFF.